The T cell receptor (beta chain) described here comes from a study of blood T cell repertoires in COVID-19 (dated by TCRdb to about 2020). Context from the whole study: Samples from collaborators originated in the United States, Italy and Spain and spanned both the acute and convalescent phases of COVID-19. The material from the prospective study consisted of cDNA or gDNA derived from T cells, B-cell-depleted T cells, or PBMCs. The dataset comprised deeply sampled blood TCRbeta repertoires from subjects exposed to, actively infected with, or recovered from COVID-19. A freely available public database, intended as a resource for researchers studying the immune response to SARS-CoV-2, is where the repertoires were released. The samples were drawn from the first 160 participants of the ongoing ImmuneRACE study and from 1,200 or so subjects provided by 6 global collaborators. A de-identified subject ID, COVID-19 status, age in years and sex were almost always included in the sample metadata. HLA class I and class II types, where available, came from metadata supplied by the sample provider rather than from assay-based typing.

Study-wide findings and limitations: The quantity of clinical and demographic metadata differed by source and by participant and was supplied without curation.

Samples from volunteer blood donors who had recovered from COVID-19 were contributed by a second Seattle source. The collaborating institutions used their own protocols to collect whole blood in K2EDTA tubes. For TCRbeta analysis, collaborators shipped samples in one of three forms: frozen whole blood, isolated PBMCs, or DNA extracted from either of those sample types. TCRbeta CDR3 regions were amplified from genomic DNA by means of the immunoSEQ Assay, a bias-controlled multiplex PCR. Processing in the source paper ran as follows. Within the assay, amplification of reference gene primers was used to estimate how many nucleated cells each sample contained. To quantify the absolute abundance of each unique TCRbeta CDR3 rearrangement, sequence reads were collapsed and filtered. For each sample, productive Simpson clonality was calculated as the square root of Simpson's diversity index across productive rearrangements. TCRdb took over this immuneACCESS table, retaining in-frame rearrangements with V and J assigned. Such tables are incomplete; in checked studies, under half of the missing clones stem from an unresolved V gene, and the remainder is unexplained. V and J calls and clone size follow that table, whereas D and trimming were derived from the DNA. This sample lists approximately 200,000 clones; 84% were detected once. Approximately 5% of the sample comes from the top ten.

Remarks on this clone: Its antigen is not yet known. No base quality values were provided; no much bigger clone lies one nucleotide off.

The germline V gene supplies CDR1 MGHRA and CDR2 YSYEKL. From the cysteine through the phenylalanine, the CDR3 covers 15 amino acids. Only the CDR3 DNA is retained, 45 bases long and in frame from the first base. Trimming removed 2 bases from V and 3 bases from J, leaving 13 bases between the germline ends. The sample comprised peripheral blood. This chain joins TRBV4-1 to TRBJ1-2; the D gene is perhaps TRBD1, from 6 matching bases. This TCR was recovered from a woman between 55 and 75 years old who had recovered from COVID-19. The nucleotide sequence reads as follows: TGCGCCAGCAGCCAACGGGACACGGATTACTATGGCTACACCTTC. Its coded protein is CASSQRDTDYYGYTF.